Shown below are 10 T cell receptor beta chains from a single sample sequenced in a study of PD-L1 blockade in urothelial cancer. Specified time point: peripheral blood 6 weeks after treatment start. TCRdb's copy holds only in-frame clones and misses some; the assay was immunoSEQ multiplex PCR. The data hold 31,000 or so clones, with roughly 87% observed a single time. Sequenced material: PBMCs, taken around atezolizumab (anti-PD-L1) treatment. The receptor set was obtained from a man aged 80 or over with urothelial cancer.

This chain uses TRBV6-5 with TRBJ1-3, with D unresolved. This CDR3 region has 14 residues. The V gene's germline CDR1 is MNHEY and CDR2 SVGAGI. Trimming took off 2 bases at V and 0 bases at J, with 5 bases between the two ends. DNA of the CDR3: TGTGCCAGCAGTTACGGGAGCTCTGGAAACACCATATATTTT. As protein: CASSYGSSGNTIYF.

V and J are TRBV5-6 and TRBJ1-1; D not resolved. Germline CDR1 and CDR2: SGHDT and YYEEEE. V gave up 0 bases and J gave up 3 bases, with 18 bases separating them. CDR3 size: 17 residues. For the CDR3, the DNA is TGTGCCAGCAGCTTGGCACTGGCTAGCGAACGGCACACTGAAGCTTTCTTT. Translation gives CASSLALASERHTEAFF.

The V call is TRBV7-9, the J call TRBJ1-1, with 8 bases lining up with TRBD1. Germline V CDR1 and CDR2: SEHNR, FQNEAQ (reference sequence). The CDR3 loop spans 14 amino acids. After removal of 5 bases from V and 1 base from J, the junction contained 3 bases not matched to a gene. The CDR3 sequence is CASSVDRGNTEAFF. The CDR3, as DNA: TGTGCCAGCAGCGTAGACAGGGGGAACACTGAAGCTTTCTTT.

This clone was detected only once. At one boundary the junction diverges from the germline segment, which might be a read error. The rearrangement uses TRBV18 and TRBJ1-1; TRBD1 aligns across 9 bases. The CDR3 has 14 amino acids. Germline CDR1 and CDR2: KGHSH and LQKENI. The CDR3 protein is CASSRGQGNAEAFF. The CDR3 DNA sequence: TGTGCCAGCTCACGTGGACAGGGGAACGCTGAAGCTTTCTTT.

The V and J genes are TRBV6-4 and TRBJ2-2, with 9 bases matching TRBD1. Germline CDR1 and CDR2: MRHNA and SNTAGT. The CDR3 contains 17 residues. V was clipped by 6 bases and J by 4 bases; unmatched bases: 12. Written as DNA, the CDR3 is TGTGCCAGCAGAGGGACAGGGAATTTTCCGGGCACCGGGGAGCTGTTTTTT. It yields the protein CASRGTGNFPGTGELFF.

The J gene is TRBJ2-2, the V gene TRBV6-5, with D uncertain. Germline CDR1 MNHEY, CDR2 SVGAGI. The V and J ends lost 6 bases and 4 bases respectively, with 9 bases between them. The CDR3 has 13 residues. The CDR3 nucleotides read TGTGCCAGCAGCCCAGGTCCCACCGGGGAGCTGTTTTTT. Its protein product is CASSPGPTGELFF.

This chain joins TRBV30 and TRBJ1-5, with a possible D match to TRBD1 (6 bases). The ends were cut back, 4 bases at V and 7 bases at J, with 17 bases in the middle. This CDR3 spans 14 amino acids. Germline V lookup: CDR1 GTSNPN, CDR2 SVGIG (reference sequence). For the CDR3, the DNA is TGTGCCTGGAACAGTCCAGGGGTTCGCCAGCCCCAGCATTTT. It encodes CAWNSPGVRQPQHF.

The chain carries TRBV5-1 and TRBJ2-3, with 7 bases fitting TRBD2. Germline loops: CDR1 SGHRS, CDR2 YFSETQ. V shed 3 bases and J 3 bases; nucleotides not matched to a gene: 10. The CDR3 runs to 16 residues. CDR3 amino acids: CASSSGLGDGTDTQYF. The CDR3 DNA sequence: TGCGCCAGCAGCTCCGGACTAGGGGATGGGACAGATACGCAGTATTTT.

This chain links TRBV6-5 with TRBJ1-5; 9 bases agree with TRBD1. The CDR3 is 14 residues long. V shed 6 bases, J shed 1 base, and the junction held 1 base outside the gene matches. Looked up from germline, CDR1 is MNHEY and CDR2 is SVGAGI. This chain's CDR3 is CASRDRGSNQPQHF. CDR3 coding DNA: TGTGCCAGCAGGGACAGGGGAAGCAATCAGCCCCAGCATTTT.

The V gene is TRBV5-4, the J gene TRBJ2-2, with 8 nucleotides matching TRBD2. Unmatched junction bases numbered 4, after V lost 4 bases and J lost 2 bases. Germline loops: CDR1 SGHNT, CDR2 YYREEE (reference sequence). The CDR3 sequence is 15 residues long. CDR3 region: CASSPGLVNTGELFF. DNA of the CDR3: TGTGCCAGCAGCCCGGGACTAGTAAACACCGGGGAGCTGTTTTTT.